Many counts were recorded for the clone carrying this T cell receptor (beta chain). MiXCR was run by TCRdb on the 5' RACE reads, yielding one entry per CDR3 protein. The sample has about 32,000 distinct CDR3 sequences; roughly a quarter are singletons. Germline V gene lookup returns CDR1 MNHEY and CDR2 SVGEGT. J was trimmed by 5 bases and V by 5 bases; bases with no gene match: 4. This CDR3 contains 14 residues. Input material: memory CD4+ T cells sorted from blood. Documented subset: memory CD4+ T cells, CD4+CD45RO+CD25-. This sequence was found in a female donor with breast cancer. The chain carries TRBV6-2 or TRBV6-3 and TRBJ1-5, with TRBD1 matching 9 bases. The CDR3 here is CASSKWTGDQPQHF. CDR3 bases: TGTGCCAGCAGTAAATGGACAGGGGATCAGCCCCAGCATTTT.